This T cell receptor beta chain was identified during a study of blood T cell repertoires in COVID-19. Study-wide background: The samples span acute and convalescent COVID-19 from the United States, Italy and Spain. Sources were T cells, B-cell-depleted T cells, or PBMCs; the material itself was cDNA or gDNA.

Authors' data handling: Reference gene primer amplification gave nucleated cell count estimates. Profiling relied on immunoSEQ multiplex PCR, and the TCRdb table lists in-frame clones only, not all of them. V and J calls and clone size are copied from that table; D and trimming were computed from the DNA. The sample lists 98,000 or so clones; around 64% were seen once. This CDR3 region has 17 residues. Germline V CDR1 and CDR2: SGHTA, FQGTGA. With V trimmed by 5 bases and J by 6 bases, 9 bases remained unmatched. Sequenced sample: peripheral blood. This clonotype was obtained from a woman aged 40 to 50 with acute or convalescent COVID-19. The chain joins TRBV7-3 to TRBJ2-3, with 15 bases lining up with TRBD2. The CDR3 region is CASSPGTSGGSGDTQYF. In DNA form, the CDR3 reads TGTGCCAGCAGCCCGGGGACTAGCGGGGGGTCAGGGGATACGCAGTATTTT.